A single sample gave rise to the 21 T cell receptor beta chains below, sequenced in a study of blood T cell repertoires in COVID-19. The assay was immunoSEQ multiplex PCR, and TCRdb's table has in-frame clones only and misses some. Among 120,000 to 150,000 clones listed, approximately 73% were seen once. Sequenced sample: peripheral blood. These receptor sequences come from a man between 60 and 75 years old with acute or convalescent COVID-19.

This clone was picked up a small number of times. This chain links TRBV5-1 with TRBJ1-2; 7 nucleotides match TRBD1. V shed 3 bases and J 1 base; nucleotides not matched to a gene: 6. The CDR3 spans 15 residues. Germline V CDR1 and CDR2: SGHRS, YFSETQ. CDR3 DNA: TGCGCCAGCAGCTCAAGACAGGGCATTAACTATGGCTACACCTTC. Its translation: CASSSRQGINYGYTF. Full variable domain (missing parts from reference TRBV5-1 and TRBJ1-2): KAGVTQTPRYLIKTRGQQVTLSCSPISGHRSVSWYQQTPGQGLQFLFEYFSETQRNKGNFPGRFSGRQFSNSRSEMNVSTLELGDSALYLCASSSRQGINYGYTFGSGTRLTVV.

The CDR3 coding sequence is TGTGCCACCAGTGATTTTAGGCAGGGGATTTCCGGGGAGCTGTTTTTT. It encodes CATSDFRQGISGELFF. The chain recombines TRBV24-1 with TRBJ2-2; perhaps TRBD1 as D (6 bases). CDR1 KGHDR and CDR2 SFDVKD come from the germline V gene. Trimming left V 1 base short and J 6 bases short, with 14 bases between. This CDR3 is 16 amino acids long.

The V call is TRBV21-1, the J call TRBJ1-5; the table's D call TRBD1 went unverified against the DNA. TRBV21-1 is deemed a pseudogene. The CDR3 runs to 18 residues. This CDR3 reads CASTPRDREQVYNQPQHF. CDR3 nucleotide sequence: TGTGCCAGCACCCCCCGGGACAGGGAACAGGTTTACAATCAGCCCCAGCATTTT.

This chain links TRBV12-3 or TRBV12-4 with TRBJ1-5, with TRBD1 identical over 7 bases. This CDR3 has 13 amino acids. After removal of 4 bases from V and 5 bases from J, the junction contained 2 bases not matched to a gene. In DNA, the CDR3 is TGTGCCAGCAGTTATAGGGGGCATCAGCCCCAGCATTTT. Translated: CASSYRGHQPQHF.

J is TRBJ1-4 and V is TRBV7-9; TRBD1 agrees at 8 bases. V shed 0 bases and J 7 bases; nucleotides not matched to a gene: 4. Looked up from germline, CDR1 is SEHNR and CDR2 is FQNEAQ (reference sequence). This CDR3 is 15 amino acids long. For the CDR3, the DNA is TGTGCCAGCAGCTTAGCAAGGACAGGGATTGAAAAACTGTTTTTT. This translates into CASSLARTGIEKLFF.

The CDR3 bases are TGCGCCAGCAGCTTGGGGGGACAGCCCTTTGCTTTCTTT. Amino acid sequence: CASSLGGQPFAFF. This chain joins TRBV5-1 and TRBJ1-1, with TRBD1 matching 7 bases. Per the germline V gene, CDR1 is SGHRS and CDR2 is YFSETQ. V gave up 0 bases and J gave up 11 bases; unmatched junction bases: 7. The CDR3 sequence is 13 residues long.

The gene calls are TRBV21-1 and TRBJ2-3; TRBD2 is taken as the D call from the table, unchecked against the DNA. TRBV21-1 is an annotated pseudogene. The CDR3 length is 17 residues. As DNA, the CDR3 is TGTGCCAGCAGCAACCGGCAGGGACGGCGGGAGTGGTATACGCAGTATTTT. Translation gives CASSNRQGRREWYTQYF.

The chain employs TRBV10-3 and TRBJ2-7, with TRBD1 matching over 10 bases. CDR3 length equals 13 residues. V shed 10 bases and J 2 bases; nucleotides not matched to a gene: 5. CDR1 and CDR2 (germline): ENHRY, SYGVKD. As DNA, the CDR3 is TGTGCCACCTCGGGACAGGGGACCTACGAGCAGTACTTC. Protein: CATSGQGTYEQYF.

The V call is TRBV10-2, the J call TRBJ2-1, with a tentative D call TRBD2 (5 bases). Looked up from germline, CDR1 is WSHSY and CDR2 is SAAADI. Trimming left V 2 bases short and J 2 bases short, with 13 bases between. There are 16 residues in the CDR3. The CDR3 sequence: CASSEVWEIPYNEQFF. CDR3 coding DNA: TGCGCCAGCAGTGAGGTTTGGGAGATCCCCTACAATGAGCAGTTCTTC.

The genes are TRBV7-8 and TRBJ2-1, with TRBD1 matching over 8 bases. The CDR3 is 13 residues long. V lost 6 bases and J lost 9; bases outside the gene matches: 7. CDR1 is SGHVS, CDR2 FQNEAQ, per germline. Written as DNA, the CDR3 is TGTGCCAGCAGAACTGGACAGGGACGTGAGCAGTTCTTC. Protein sequence: CASRTGQGREQFF. Combining the CDR3 with reference TRBV7-8 and TRBJ2-1 gives the whole variable domain GAGVSQSPRYKVAKRGQDVALRCDPISGHVSLFWYQQALGQGPEFLTYFQNEAQLDKSGLPSDRFFAERPEGSVSTLKIQRTQQEDSAVYLCASRTGQGREQFFGPGTRLTVL.

The chain uses TRBV29-1 and TRBJ1-3; 7 bases match TRBD1. The V gene's germline CDR1 is SQVTM and CDR2 ANQGSEA. The CDR3 has 17 amino acids. V gave up 2 bases and J gave up 3 bases; unmatched junction bases: 13. CDR3 sequence reads: CSVELDLEGAYGNTIYF. CDR3 coding DNA: TGCAGCGTTGAATTGGATCTGGAGGGGGCGTATGGAAACACCATATATTTT. The full variable domain, its missing parts supplied by reference TRBV29-1 and TRBJ1-3, is SAVISQKPSRDICQRGTSLTIQCQVDSQVTMMFWYRQQPGQSLTLIATANQGSEATYESGFVIDKFPISRPNLTFSTLTVSNMSPEDSSIYLCSVELDLEGAYGNTIYFGEGSWLTVV.

This clone appeared a few times. The gene calls are TRBV15 and TRBJ2-7; 8 nucleotides line up with TRBD1. The CDR3 runs 13 residues. Germline CDR1 and CDR2: LNHNV and YYDKDF (reference sequence). V dropped 5 bases and J dropped 6; count of bases not matched to a gene: 6. The CDR3 spells CATSAGQGLEQYF. Written as DNA, the CDR3 is TGTGCCACCAGCGCTGGACAGGGTCTCGAGCAGTACTTC.

The chain recombines TRBV11-2 with TRBJ1-5; D is undetermined. The CDR3 is 15 residues long. V was cut by 1 base and J by 6 bases, with 13 bases left in between. Germline assignment: CDR1 SGHAT and CDR2 FQNNGV. The CDR3: CASSLGSGVGQPQHF. CDR3 DNA: TGTGCCAGCAGCTTAGGGTCCGGGGTGGGTCAGCCCCAGCATTTT.

As to this clone: Other DNA sequences within the sample encode an identical CDR3. This chain uses TRBV19 with TRBJ2-1; 8 bases line up with TRBD2. J lost 4 bases, V lost 7 bases, and 18 bases had no gene match. Germline loops: CDR1 LNHDA, CDR2 SQIVND (reference sequence). CDR3 size: 18 residues. The CDR3 protein is CASTGGGGSWGHYNEQFF. CDR3 DNA: TGTGCCAGTACGGGGGGGGGAGGGAGCTGGGGTCATTACAATGAGCAGTTCTTC.

V gene TRBV9 combines with J gene TRBJ2-7, with 7 bases that match TRBD2. The J segment lost 0 bases and the V segment lost 7 bases, leaving 7 bases of the junction unmatched. CDR1 is SGDLS and CDR2 is YYNGEE in the germline V gene. This CDR3 is 14 amino acids long. The CDR3 sequence: CASSEGGSSYEQYF. DNA of the CDR3: TGTGCCAGCTCTGAGGGAGGGTCCTCCTACGAGCAGTACTTC. Based on the CDR3 plus reference TRBV9 and TRBJ2-7, the full variable domain is DSGVTQTPKHLITATGQRVTLRCSPRSGDLSVYWYQQSLDQGLQFLIQYYNGEERAKGNILERFSAQQFPDLHSELNLSSLELGDSALYFCASSEGGSSYEQYFGPGTRLTVT.

V is TRBV5-4 and J is TRBJ1-1; 7 bases are a match to TRBD1. The CDR3 totals 13 residues. Germline CDR1 is SGHNT and CDR2 is YYREEE (reference sequence). V gave up 2 bases and J gave up 4 bases; unmatched junction bases: 2. CDR3 nucleotide sequence: TGTGCCAGCAGCTTCCCAGGGGGCACTGAAGCTTTCTTT. Translated, it gives CASSFPGGTEAFF.

This clone was counted only a few times. This chain uses TRBV15 with TRBJ2-1; 11 bases agree with TRBD2. The CDR3 spans 14 residues. The germline V gene encodes CDR1 LNHNV and CDR2 YYDKDF (reference sequence). With 4 bases clipped from V and 5 bases from J, the junction kept 1 base outside the gene matches. The CDR3 loop reads CATSKLAGDNEQFF. The CDR3 DNA is TGTGCCACCAGCAAACTAGCGGGAGACAATGAGCAGTTCTTC.

This chain connects TRBV28 to TRBJ2-7; 14 bases agree with TRBD2. V lost 2 bases to trimming and J lost 9 bases; unmatched junction nucleotides: 15. CDR1 and CDR2 from the germline V gene are MDHEN and SYDVKM. This CDR3 has 18 amino acids. The DNA of the CDR3 is TGTGCCAGCAGTTTACCAGGGACTAGCGGGAGATCGGGCTCGCGGCAGTACTTC. It translates to CASSLPGTSGRSGSRQYF.

The rearrangement uses TRBV2 and TRBJ1-1; D is perhaps TRBD1 (5 bases). CDR3 length: 14 residues. The V gene's germline CDR1 is SNHLY and CDR2 FYNNEI. V lost 7 bases to trimming and J lost 4 bases, with 16 bases between them. The CDR3 DNA sequence: TGTGCCAGCACGGCTCGGGGGTTCGGCACTGAAGCTTTCTTT. Translating gives CASTARGFGTEAFF.

V usage is TRBV7-3 and J usage is TRBJ2-2; the match to TRBD1 covers 10 bases. The junction had 12 bases not matched to a gene; V was cut back by 4 bases and J by 7 bases. This CDR3 region has 17 residues. Per the germline V gene, CDR1 is SGHTA and CDR2 is FQGTGA. The CDR3 DNA follows: TGTGCCAGCAGCTCCTCACCCGGGACAGGGGCTGTCGGGGAGCTGTTTTTT. Translation gives CASSSSPGTGAVGELFF.

The V and J genes are TRBV21-1 and TRBJ2-5; the table assigns TRBD1, which was not confirmed against the DNA. TRBV21-1 is listed as a pseudogene. The CDR3 loop spans 14 amino acids. The CDR3 nucleotides are TGTGCCAGCAGCAAAGTATTTCAGGGGAACACCCAGTACTTC. Protein product: CASSKVFQGNTQYF.